Sequencing of this TCR beta chain was carried out in a study of shared clonotypes between healthy human individuals. Whole-study results and caveats: Naive CD4 clonotypes were shared across several donors at roughly 5.3%.

From germline, CDR1 is GTSNPN and CDR2 SVGIG (reference sequence). The CDR3 contains 12 residues. Trimming shortened V by 4 bases and J by 8 bases, and 14 bases separated the two germline ends. The table lists this clone with a few counts. What it binds is not known. Execution of the assay was at deep level. Produced via immunoSEQ multiplex PCR; TCRdb's table is partial and in-frame only. The sample records about 2.5 million clones, about nine tenths being singletons. Sequencing input: naive CD4+ T cells from PBMCs. Subset of the sample: CD45RA+ positively selected. This chain connects TRBV30 to TRBJ1-2, with D perhaps matching TRBD1 (5 bases). The sequence derives from a man between 18 and 29 years old in good health. Some clones in this sample may be carry-over from other donors' samples. The CDR3 loop is CAWTPGGIGYTF. The CDR3 DNA is TGTGCCTGGACCCCTGGGGGAATCGGCTACACCTTC. The full variable domain, rest sourced from reference TRBV30 and TRBJ1-2, is SQTIHQWPATLVQPVGSPLSLECTVEGTSNPNLYWYRQAAGRGLQLLFYSVGIGQISSEVPQNLSASRPQDRQFILSSKKLLLSDSGFYLCAWTPGGIGYTFGSGTRLTVV.